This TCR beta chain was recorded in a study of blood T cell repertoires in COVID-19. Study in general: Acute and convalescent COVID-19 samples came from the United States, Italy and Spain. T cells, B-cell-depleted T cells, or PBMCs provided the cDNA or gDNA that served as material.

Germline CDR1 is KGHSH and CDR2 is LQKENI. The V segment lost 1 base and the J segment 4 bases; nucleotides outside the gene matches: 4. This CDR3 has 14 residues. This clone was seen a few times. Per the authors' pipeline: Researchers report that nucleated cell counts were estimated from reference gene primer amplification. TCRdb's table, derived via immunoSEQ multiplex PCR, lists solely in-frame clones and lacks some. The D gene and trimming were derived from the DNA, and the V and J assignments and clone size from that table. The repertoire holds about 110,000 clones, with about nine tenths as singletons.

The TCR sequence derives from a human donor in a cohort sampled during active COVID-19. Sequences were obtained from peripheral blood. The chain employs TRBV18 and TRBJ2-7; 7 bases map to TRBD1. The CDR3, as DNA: TGTGCCAGCTCACCACAGGGGGCAAGGTACGAGCAGTACTTC. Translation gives CASSPQGARYEQYF.